The sequence of this TCR beta chain was determined in a study of CD8+CD57+ T cells in acquired aplastic anemia. Study overall: Sorted CD4+ and CD8+ cells yielded around 3.3 ug of DNA on average.

Regarding this clonotype: The antigen remains unidentified.

Study-level points and caveats: Patients and controls shared approximately 28 CD8+ CDR3 sequences.

CDR3 and TCR beta VDJ profiling relied on a genomic DNA template. TCRdb fed the reads into MiXCR, producing one record per CDR3 protein. The data hold hundreds of thousands of distinct CDR3 sequences, with just under 70% observed a single time. This sequence was found in a human donor in good health, serving as a control. Sequencing was carried out using sorted CD4+, CD8+, or CD8+CD57+ T cells (not recorded which) from PBMCs.

The CDR3 sequence: CASSWDRGDEQYFNEQFF. DNA of the CDR3: TGTGCCAGCAGCTGGGACAGGGGCGACGAGCAGTACTTCAATGAGCAGTTCTTC. The chain couples TRBV7-9 to TRBJ2-1, with 10 bases fitting TRBD1. V was clipped by 4 bases and J by 6 bases; unmatched bases: 15. The CDR3 totals 18 residues. The germline V gene has CDR1 SEHNR and CDR2 FQNEAQ (reference sequence).